Each of the 7 T cell receptor beta chains below was sequenced from the same sample in a study of blood T cell repertoires in COVID-19. The protocol was immunoSEQ multiplex PCR, while the TCRdb copy is restricted to in-frame clones and leaves out a portion. The sample shows about 40,000 clones, about 88% of them seen only once. Sequencing was carried out using peripheral blood. These receptors were obtained from a human donor in a cohort sampled during active COVID-19.

CDR3 bases: TGTGCCAGTAGTCCCTTGGGCCCTCAAGAGACCCAGTACTTC. Its protein product is CASSPLGPQETQYF. The chain couples TRBV19 to TRBJ2-5, with D hard to call. The V and J ends lost 5 bases and 2 bases respectively, with 12 bases between them. Looked up from germline, CDR1 is LNHDA and CDR2 is SQIVND (reference sequence). This CDR3 is 14 amino acids long.

This clone was counted once. J is TRBJ2-3 and V is TRBV5-1; TRBD2 matches 9 bases. Germline CDR1 and CDR2: SGHRS and YFSETQ. The CDR3 has 16 residues. The trim removed 0 bases at V and 2 bases at J, leaving 4 bases unmatched. The CDR3 DNA is TGCGCCAGCAGCTTGGACCTAGCGGGGACCACAGATACGCAGTATTTT. Translating it yields CASSLDLAGTTDTQYF.

The chain couples TRBV4-2 to TRBJ1-1, with TRBD1 identical over 9 bases. This CDR3 is 15 amino acids long. Germline CDR1 LGHNA, CDR2 YNFKEQ. Trimming at V came to 2 bases and at J to 7 bases, leaving 8 bases not matched to a gene. The CDR3 reads CASSQPTGGAGEAFF. CDR3 DNA sequence: TGTGCCAGCAGCCAACCTACAGGGGGCGCGGGTGAAGCTTTCTTT.

The chain recombines TRBV5-1 with TRBJ2-4, with a weak D call TRBD1 (6 bases). Germline V gene sequence: CDR1 SGHRS, CDR2 YFSETQ. The V and J ends lost 1 base and 6 bases respectively, with 11 bases between them. This CDR3 spans 14 amino acids. CDR3 in amino acids: CASSLSAGVNIQYF. In DNA, the CDR3 is TGCGCCAGCAGCTTGTCGGCAGGGGTAAACATTCAGTACTTC.

The chain uses TRBV2 and TRBJ1-4; possible D gene TRBD1, 5 bases. V gave up 4 bases and J gave up 10 bases, with 16 bases separating them. CDR3 length: 14 amino acids. Per germline, CDR1 SNHLY and CDR2 FYNNEI. The CDR3 reads CASSGQGRGGKLFF. For the CDR3, the DNA is TGTGCCAGCAGTGGACAAGGCCGGGGGGGAAAACTGTTTTTT.

The genes are TRBV10-1 and TRBJ1-3; no clear D. V was pared by 3 bases and J by 7 bases, with 10 bases between. This CDR3 is 13 amino acids long. Germline V gene lookup returns CDR1 WNHNN and CDR2 SYGVQD (reference sequence). The CDR3: CASSDSPGNTIYF. The CDR3 DNA reads TGCGCCAGCAGTGATTCGCCCGGGAACACCATATATTTT.

The gene calls are TRBV13 and TRBJ2-3, with 10 bases fitting TRBD2. Germline values: CDR1 PRHDT, CDR2 FYEKMQ (reference sequence). This CDR3 comprises 14 residues. The V gene end was trimmed by 6 bases and the J gene end by 7 bases; junction bases not matched to a gene: 7. CDR3 sequence: CASSQSGGANTQYF. The CDR3 DNA follows: TGTGCCAGCAGTCAGAGCGGGGGGGCCAATACGCAGTATTTT.